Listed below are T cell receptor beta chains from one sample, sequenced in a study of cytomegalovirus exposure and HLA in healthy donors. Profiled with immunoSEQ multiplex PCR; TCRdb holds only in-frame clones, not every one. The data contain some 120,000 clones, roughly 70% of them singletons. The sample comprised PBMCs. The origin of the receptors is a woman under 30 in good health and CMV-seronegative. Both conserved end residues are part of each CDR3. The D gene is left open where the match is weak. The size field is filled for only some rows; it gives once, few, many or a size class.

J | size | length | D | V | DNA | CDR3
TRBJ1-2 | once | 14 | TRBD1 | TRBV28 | TGTGCCAGCAGTGTCCCCGGGACAGCCTATGGCTACACCTTC | CASSVPGTAYGYTF
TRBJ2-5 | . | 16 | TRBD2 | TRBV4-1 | TGCGCCAGCAGCCAGGGTTCCGGGACTAGCGGAGAGACCCAGTACTTC | CASSQGSGTSGETQYF
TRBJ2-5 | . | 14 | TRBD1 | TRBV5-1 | TGCGCCAGCAGCACCCAGACAGGGGCCGAGACCCAGTACTTC | CASSTQTGAETQYF
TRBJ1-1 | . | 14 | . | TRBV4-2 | TGTGCCAGCAGCCAAGACAGGGATCTCACTGAAGCTTTCTTT | CASSQDRDLTEAFF
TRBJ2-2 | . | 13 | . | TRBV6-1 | TGTGCCAGCAGTGAATTGCGTGCCGGGGAGCTGTTTTTT | CASSELRAGELFF
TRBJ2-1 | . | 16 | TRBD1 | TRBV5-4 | TGTGCCAGCAGCTGGGGGGTGGGACAGGGTTTGGATGAGCAGTTCTTC | CASSWGVGQGLDEQFF
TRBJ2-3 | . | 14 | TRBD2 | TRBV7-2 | TGTGCCAGCAGCTCCCGGGGGGGCACAGATACGCAGTATTTT | CASSSRGGTDTQYF
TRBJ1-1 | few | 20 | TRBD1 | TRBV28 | TGTGCCAGCAGTACTCGCCCAAGGACCGGGACAGGCAGAGTGAACACTGAAGCTTTCTTT | CASSTRPRTGTGRVNTEAFF
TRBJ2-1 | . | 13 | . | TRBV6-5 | TGTGCCAGCAGTTATTCGGCAGCAGGCAGGCAGTTCTTC | CASSYSAAGRQFF
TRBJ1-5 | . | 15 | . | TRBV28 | TGTGCCAGCAGTATCCCCGGCGGTCACAATCAGCCCCAGCATTTT | CASSIPGGHNQPQHF
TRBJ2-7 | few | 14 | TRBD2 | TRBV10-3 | TGTGCCACCCAAGCGGGGGAACTCTCCTACGAGCAGTACTTC | CATQAGELSYEQYF
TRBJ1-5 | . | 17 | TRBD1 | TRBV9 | TGTGCCAGCAGCGACTTTACAGGGGGCTGGCGTAATCAGCCCCAGCATTTT | CASSDFTGGWRNQPQHF
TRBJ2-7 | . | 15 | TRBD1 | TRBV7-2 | TGTGCCAGCAGCCCGACAGGGACAGGGTACTACGAGCAGTACTTC | CASSPTGTGYYEQYF
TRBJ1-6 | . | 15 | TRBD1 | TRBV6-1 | TGTGCCAGCAGTCCACGGACAGGGGGACCCTTCTCTCTCCACTTT | CASSPRTGGPFSLHF
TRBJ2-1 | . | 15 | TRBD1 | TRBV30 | TGTGCCTGGAGAGAGGACAGGCGTCTAGGGAATGAGCAGTTCTTC | CAWREDRRLGNEQFF
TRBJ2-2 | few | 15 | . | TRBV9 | TGTGCCAGCAGCCCCTTAGGGGGAAACACCGGGGAGCTGTTTTTT | CASSPLGGNTGELFF
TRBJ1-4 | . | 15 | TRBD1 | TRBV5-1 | TGCGCCAGCAGCTTTGCCGGGACAGGGGATGAAAAACTGTTTTTT | CASSFAGTGDEKLFF
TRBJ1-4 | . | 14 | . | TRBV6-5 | TGTGCCACCCGGGGTCTGGCTTGGAATGAAAAACTGTTTTTT | CATRGLAWNEKLFF
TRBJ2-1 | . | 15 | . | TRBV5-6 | TGTGCGAGCGTAGGTTCCCCTAATGGGGCCAATGAGCAGTTCTTC | CASVGSPNGANEQFF
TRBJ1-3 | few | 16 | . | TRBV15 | TGTGCCACCAGCAGAGACCTCCTCGAGGGTCGGAACACCATATATTTT | CATSRDLLEGRNTIYF
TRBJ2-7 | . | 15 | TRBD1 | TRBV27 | TGTGCCAGCAGTTTGTCTAGGCAAGGGGGCAACGAGCAGTACTTC | CASSLSRQGGNEQYF
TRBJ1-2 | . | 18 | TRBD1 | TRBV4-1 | TGCGCCAGCAGCCAAGAAGGACAGGGAAAGGGCTTGGACTATGGCTACACCTTC | CASSQEGQGKGLDYGYTF